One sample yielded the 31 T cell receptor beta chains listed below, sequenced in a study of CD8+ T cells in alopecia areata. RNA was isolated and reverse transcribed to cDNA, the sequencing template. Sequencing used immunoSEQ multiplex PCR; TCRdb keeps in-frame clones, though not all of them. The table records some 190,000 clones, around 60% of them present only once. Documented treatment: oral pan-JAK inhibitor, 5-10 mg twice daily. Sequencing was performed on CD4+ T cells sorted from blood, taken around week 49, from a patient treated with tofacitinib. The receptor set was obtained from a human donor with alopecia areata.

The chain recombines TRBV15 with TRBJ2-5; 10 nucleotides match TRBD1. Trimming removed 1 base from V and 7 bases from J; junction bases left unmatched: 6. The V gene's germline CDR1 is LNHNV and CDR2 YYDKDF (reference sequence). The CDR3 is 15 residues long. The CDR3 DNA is TGTGCCACCAGCAGAGCCGGGACAGGGGTCGGGACCCAGTACTTC. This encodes CATSRAGTGVGTQYF. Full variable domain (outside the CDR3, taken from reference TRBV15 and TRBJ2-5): DAMVIQNPRYQVTQFGKPVTLSCSQTLNHNVMYWYQQKSSQAPKLLFHYYDKDFNNEADTPDNFQSRRPNTSFCFLDIRSPGLGDTAMYLCATSRAGTGVGTQYFGPGTRLLVL.

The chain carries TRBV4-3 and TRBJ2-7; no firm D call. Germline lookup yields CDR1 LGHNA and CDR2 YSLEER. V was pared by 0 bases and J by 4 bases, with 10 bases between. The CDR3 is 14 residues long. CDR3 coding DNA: TGCGCCAGCAGCCAAGATCTAGAGGCGTACGAGCAGTACTTC. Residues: CASSQDLEAYEQYF.

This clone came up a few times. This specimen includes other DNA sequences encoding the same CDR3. CDR3 nucleotide sequence: TGCAGCGTTGAAGTCAGCACAGATACGCAGTATTTT. Translation gives CSVEVSTDTQYF. J is TRBJ2-3 and V is TRBV29-1; no reliable D call. Germline V gene data show CDR1 as SQVTM and CDR2 as ANQGSEA. Trimming pared 1 base from V and 0 bases from J, leaving 2 bases between. The CDR3 sequence is 12 residues long.

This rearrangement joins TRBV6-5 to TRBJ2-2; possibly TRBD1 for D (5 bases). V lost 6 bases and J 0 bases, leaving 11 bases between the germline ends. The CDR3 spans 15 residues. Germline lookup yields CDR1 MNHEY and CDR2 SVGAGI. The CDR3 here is CASRRQTSNTGELFF. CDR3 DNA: TGTGCCAGCAGGAGACAGACTTCGAACACCGGGGAGCTGTTTTTT.

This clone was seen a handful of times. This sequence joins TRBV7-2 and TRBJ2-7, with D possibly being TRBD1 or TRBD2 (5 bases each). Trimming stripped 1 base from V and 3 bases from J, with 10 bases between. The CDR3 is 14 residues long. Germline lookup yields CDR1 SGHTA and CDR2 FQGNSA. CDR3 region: CASSLGGADYEQYF. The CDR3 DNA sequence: TGTGCCAGCAGCTTAGGAGGGGCCGACTACGAGCAGTACTTC.

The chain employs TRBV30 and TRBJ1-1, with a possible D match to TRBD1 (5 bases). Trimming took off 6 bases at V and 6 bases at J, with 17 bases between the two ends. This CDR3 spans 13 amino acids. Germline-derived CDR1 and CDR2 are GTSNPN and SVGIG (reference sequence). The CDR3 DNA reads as TGTGCCTGCGAACGGGCAGGGAATGCTGAAGCTTTCTTT. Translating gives CACERAGNAEAFF.

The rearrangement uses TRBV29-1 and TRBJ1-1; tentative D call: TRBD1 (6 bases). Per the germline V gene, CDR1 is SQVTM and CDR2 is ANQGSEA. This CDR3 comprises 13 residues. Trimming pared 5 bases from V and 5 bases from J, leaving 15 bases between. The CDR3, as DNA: TGCAGCGTTAACGAGGGGGTAGGGACTGAAGCTTTCTTT. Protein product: CSVNEGVGTEAFF.

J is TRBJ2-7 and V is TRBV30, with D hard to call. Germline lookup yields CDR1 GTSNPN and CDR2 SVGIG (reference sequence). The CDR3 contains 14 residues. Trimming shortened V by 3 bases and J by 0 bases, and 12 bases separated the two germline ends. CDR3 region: CAWSLMPSSYEQYF. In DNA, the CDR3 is TGTGCCTGGAGCTTAATGCCCAGCTCCTACGAGCAGTACTTC.

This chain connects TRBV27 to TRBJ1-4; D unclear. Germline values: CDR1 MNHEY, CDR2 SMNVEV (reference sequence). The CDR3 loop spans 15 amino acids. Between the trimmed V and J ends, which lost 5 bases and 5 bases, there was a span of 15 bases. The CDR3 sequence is CASSTRPELNEKLFF. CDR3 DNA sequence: TGTGCCAGCAGTACCCGACCGGAGTTGAATGAAAAACTGTTTTTT.

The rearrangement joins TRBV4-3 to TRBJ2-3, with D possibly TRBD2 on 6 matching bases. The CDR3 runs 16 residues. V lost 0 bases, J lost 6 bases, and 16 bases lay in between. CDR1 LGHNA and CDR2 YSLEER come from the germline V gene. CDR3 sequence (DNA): TGCGCCAGCAGCCAAGATTTTGGGCGGGGCCCGGATACGCAGTATTTT. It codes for CASSQDFGRGPDTQYF.

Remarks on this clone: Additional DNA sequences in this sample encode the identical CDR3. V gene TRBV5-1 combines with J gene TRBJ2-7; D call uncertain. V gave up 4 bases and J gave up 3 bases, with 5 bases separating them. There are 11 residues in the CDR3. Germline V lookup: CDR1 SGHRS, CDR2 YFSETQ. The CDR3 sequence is CASSLGYEQYF. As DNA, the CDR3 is TGCGCCAGCAGCCTCGGCTACGAGCAGTACTTC.

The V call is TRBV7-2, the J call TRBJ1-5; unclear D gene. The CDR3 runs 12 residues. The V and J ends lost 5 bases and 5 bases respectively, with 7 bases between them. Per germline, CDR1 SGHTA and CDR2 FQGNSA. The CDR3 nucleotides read TGTGCCAGCAGCCCCACCGATCAGCCCCAGCATTTT. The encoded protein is CASSPTDQPQHF.

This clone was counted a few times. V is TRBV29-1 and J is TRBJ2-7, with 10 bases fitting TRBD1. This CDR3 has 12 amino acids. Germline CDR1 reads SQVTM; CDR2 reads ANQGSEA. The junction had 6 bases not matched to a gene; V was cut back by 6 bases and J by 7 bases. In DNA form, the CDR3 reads TGCAGCGTGGTGGGACAGGGGAGTGAGCAGTACTTC. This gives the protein CSVVGQGSEQYF.

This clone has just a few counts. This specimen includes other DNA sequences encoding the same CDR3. CDR3 nucleotide sequence: TGTGCCAGCAGTGGACAGGGGAATTCCTACGAGCAGTACTTC. Its translation is CASSGQGNSYEQYF. The J gene is TRBJ2-7, the V gene TRBV5-6, with TRBD1 identical over 9 bases. V was clipped by 5 bases and J by 1 base; unmatched bases: 4. CDR3 length: 14 amino acids. Germline values: CDR1 SGHDT, CDR2 YYEEEE.

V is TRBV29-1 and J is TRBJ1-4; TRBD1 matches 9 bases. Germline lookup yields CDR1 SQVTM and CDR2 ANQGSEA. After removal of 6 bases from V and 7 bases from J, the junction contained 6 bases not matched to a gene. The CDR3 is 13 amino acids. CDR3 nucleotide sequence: TGCAGCGTGACGGACAGGGGACTTGAAAAACTGTTTTTT. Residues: CSVTDRGLEKLFF. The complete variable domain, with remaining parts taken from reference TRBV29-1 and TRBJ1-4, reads SAVISQKPSRDICQRGTSLTIQCQVDSQVTMMFWYRQQPGQSLTLIATANQGSEATYESGFVIDKFPISRPNLTFSTLTVSNMSPEDSSIYLCSVTDRGLEKLFFGSGTQLSVL.

CDR3 sequence (DNA): TGTGCCAGCAGTTCATGGGAGACCCAGTACTTC. The encoded protein is CASSSWETQYF. V and J are TRBV6-5 and TRBJ2-5, with unresolved D. Per germline, CDR1 MNHEY and CDR2 SVGAGI. Trimming pared 4 bases from V and 5 bases from J, leaving 5 bases between. This CDR3 has 11 residues.

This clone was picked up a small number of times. The CDR3 DNA is TGTGCCAGCAGTGGAACAGGGGGCTTCACCTACGAGCAGTACTTC. Its translation is CASSGTGGFTYEQYF. This chain joins TRBV6-1 and TRBJ2-7; 9 bases match TRBD1. V gave up 4 bases and J gave up 2 bases; unmatched junction bases: 6. In germline, CDR1 is MNHNS, CDR2 SASEGT. The length of the CDR3 is 15 residues.

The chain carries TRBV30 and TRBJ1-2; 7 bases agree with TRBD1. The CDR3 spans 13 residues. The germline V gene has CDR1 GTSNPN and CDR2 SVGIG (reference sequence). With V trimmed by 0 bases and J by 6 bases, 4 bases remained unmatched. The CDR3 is CAWSVQTGHGYTF. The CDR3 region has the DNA TGTGCCTGGAGTGTACAGACAGGGCATGGCTACACCTTC.

The CDR3, as DNA: TGTGCCTGGAGTGGGGTCCGTGGGGATGAGCAGTTCTTC. Protein product: CAWSGVRGDEQFF. The rearrangement uses TRBV30 and TRBJ2-1; D unresolved. CDR1 and CDR2 from the germline V gene are GTSNPN and SVGIG (reference sequence). The CDR3 extends over 13 amino acids. Trimming removed 1 base at V and 8 bases at J, with 12 bases between. The full variable domain, its missing parts supplied by reference TRBV30 and TRBJ2-1, is SQTIHQWPATLVQPVGSPLSLECTVEGTSNPNLYWYRQAAGRGLQLLFYSVGIGQISSEVPQNLSASRPQDRQFILSSKKLLLSDSGFYLCAWSGVRGDEQFFGPGTRLTVL.

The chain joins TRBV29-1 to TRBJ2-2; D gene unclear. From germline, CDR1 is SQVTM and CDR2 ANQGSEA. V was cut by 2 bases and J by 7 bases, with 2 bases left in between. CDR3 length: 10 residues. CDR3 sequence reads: CSVEIGELFF. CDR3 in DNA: TGCAGCGTTGAAATCGGGGAGCTGTTTTTT.

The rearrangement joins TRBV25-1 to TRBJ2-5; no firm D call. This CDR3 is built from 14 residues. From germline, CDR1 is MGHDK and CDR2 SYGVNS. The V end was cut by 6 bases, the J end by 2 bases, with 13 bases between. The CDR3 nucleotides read TGTGCCAGCAGCTTAGGCCGGTTTCAAGAGACCCAGTACTTC. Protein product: CASSLGRFQETQYF. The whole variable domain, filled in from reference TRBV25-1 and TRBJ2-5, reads EADIYQTPRYLVIGTGKKITLECSQTMGHDKMYWYQQDPGMELHLIHYSYGVNSTEKGDLSSESTVSRIRTEHFPLTLESARPSHTSQYLCASSLGRFQETQYFGPGTRLLVL.

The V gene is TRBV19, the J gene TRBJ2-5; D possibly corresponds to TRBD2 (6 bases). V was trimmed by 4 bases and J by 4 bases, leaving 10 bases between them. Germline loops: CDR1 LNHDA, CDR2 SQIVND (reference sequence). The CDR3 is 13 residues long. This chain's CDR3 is CASSRGLRETQYF. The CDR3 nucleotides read TGTGCCAGTAGTAGGGGACTTCGAGAGACCCAGTACTTC.

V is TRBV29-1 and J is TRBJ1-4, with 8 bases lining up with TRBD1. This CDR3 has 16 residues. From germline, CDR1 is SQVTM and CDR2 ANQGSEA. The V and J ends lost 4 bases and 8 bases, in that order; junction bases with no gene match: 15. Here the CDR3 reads CSVGVIDGTGREKLFF. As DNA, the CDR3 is TGCAGCGTTGGTGTCATCGATGGGACAGGCAGGGAAAAACTGTTTTTT.

The CDR3 coding sequence is TGTGCCAGCAGGGGAGACGCTACTTCCCTCGAGCAGTACTTC. Protein: CASRGDATSLEQYF. J is TRBJ2-7 and V is TRBV6-1; TRBD2 is a possible D gene (5 bases). Trimming shortened V by 6 bases and J by 6 bases, and 18 bases separated the two germline ends. The CDR3 sequence is 14 residues long. The V gene's germline CDR1 is MNHNS and CDR2 SASEGT.

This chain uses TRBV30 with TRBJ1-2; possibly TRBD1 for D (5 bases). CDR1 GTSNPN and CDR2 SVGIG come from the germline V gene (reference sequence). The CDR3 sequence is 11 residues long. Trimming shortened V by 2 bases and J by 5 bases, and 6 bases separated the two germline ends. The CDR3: CAWSPGYGYTF. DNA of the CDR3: TGTGCCTGGAGTCCAGGGTATGGCTACACCTTC.

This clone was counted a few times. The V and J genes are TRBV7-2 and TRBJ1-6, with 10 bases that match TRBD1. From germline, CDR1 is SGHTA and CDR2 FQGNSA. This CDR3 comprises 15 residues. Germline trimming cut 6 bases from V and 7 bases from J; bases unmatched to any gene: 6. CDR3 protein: CASSLQGQGNSPLHF. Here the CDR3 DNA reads TGTGCCAGCAGTTTACAGGGACAGGGGAATTCACCCCTCCACTTT.

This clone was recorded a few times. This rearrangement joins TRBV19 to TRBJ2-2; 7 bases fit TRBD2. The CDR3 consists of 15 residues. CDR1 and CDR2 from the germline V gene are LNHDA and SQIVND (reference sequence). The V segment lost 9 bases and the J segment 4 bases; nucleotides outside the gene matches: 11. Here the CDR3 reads CASTRREPPTGELFF. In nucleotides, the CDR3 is TGTGCCAGCACCAGGCGGGAGCCCCCCACCGGGGAGCTGTTTTTT.

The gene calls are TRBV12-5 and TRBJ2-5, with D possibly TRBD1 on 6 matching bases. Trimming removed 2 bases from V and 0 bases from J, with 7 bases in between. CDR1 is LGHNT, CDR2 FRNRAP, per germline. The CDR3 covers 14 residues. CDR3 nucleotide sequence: TGTGCTAGTGGTTTGAGGGACAACCAAGAGACCCAGTACTTC. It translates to CASGLRDNQETQYF.

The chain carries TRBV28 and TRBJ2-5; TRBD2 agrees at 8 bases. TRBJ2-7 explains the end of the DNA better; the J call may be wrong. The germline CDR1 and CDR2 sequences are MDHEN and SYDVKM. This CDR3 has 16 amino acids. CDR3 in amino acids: CASSFHLAGLTYEQYF. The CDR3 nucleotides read TGTGCCAGCAGTTTTCACCTAGCGGGTCTTACCTACGAGCAGTACTTC.

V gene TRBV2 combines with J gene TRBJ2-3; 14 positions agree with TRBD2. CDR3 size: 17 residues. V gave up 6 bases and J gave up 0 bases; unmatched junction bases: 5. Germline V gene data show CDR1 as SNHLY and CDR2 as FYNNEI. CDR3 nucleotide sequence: TGTGCCAGCAGGGGGACTAGCGGGGGCCTAAGCACAGATACGCAGTATTTT. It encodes CASRGTSGGLSTDTQYF.

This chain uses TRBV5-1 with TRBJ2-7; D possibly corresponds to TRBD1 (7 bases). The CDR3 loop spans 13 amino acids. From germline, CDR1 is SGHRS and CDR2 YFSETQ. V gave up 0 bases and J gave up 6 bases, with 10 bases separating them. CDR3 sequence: CASSLVQGGEQYF. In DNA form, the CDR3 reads TGCGCCAGCAGCTTGGTCCAGGGGGGCGAGCAGTACTTC.